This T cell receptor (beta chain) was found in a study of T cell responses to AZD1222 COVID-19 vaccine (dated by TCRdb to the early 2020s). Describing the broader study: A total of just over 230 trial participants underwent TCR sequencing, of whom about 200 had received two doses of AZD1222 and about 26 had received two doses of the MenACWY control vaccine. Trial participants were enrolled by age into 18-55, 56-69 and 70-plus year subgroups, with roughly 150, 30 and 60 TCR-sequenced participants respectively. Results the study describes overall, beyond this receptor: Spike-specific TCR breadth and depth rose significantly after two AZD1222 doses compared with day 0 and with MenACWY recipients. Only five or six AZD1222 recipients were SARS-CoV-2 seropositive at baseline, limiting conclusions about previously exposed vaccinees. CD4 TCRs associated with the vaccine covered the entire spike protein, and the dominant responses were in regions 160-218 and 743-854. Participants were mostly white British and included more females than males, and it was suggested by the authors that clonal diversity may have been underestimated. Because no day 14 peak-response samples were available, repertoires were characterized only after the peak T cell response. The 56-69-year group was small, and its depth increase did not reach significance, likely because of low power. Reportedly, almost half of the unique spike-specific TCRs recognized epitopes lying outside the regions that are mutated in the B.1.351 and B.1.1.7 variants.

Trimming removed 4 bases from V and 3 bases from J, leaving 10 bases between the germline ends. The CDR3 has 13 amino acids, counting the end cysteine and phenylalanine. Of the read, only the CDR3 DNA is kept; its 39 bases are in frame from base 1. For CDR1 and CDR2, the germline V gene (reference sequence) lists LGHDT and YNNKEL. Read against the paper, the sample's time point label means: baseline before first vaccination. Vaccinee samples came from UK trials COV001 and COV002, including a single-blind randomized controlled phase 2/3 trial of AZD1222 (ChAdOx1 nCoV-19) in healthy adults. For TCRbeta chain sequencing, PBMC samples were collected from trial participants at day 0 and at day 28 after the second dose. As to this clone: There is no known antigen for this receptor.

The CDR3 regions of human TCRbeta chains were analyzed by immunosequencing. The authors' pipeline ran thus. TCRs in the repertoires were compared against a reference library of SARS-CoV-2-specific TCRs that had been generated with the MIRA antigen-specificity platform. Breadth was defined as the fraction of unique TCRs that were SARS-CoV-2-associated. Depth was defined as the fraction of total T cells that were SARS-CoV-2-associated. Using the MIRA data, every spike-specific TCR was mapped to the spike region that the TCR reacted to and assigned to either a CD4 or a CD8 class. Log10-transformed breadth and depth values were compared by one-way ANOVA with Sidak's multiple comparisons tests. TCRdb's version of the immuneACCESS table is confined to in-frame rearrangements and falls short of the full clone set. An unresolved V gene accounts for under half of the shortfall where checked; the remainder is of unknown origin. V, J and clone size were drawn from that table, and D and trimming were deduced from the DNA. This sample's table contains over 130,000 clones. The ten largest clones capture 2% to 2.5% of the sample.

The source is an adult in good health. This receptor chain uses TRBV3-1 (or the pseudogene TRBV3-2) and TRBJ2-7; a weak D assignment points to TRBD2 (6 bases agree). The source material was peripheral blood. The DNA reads TGTGCCAGCAGCCGCGGGGCGGTCTACGAGCAGTACTTC. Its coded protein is CASSRGAVYEQYF.